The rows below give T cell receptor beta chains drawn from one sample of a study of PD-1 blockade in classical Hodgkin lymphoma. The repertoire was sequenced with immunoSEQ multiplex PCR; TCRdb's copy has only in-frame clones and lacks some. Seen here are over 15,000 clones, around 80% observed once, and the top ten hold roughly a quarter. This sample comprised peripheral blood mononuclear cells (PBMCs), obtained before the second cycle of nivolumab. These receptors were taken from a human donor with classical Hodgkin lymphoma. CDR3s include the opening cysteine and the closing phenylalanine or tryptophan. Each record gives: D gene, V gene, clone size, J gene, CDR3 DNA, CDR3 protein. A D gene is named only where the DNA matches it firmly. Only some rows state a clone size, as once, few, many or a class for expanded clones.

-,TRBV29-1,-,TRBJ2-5,TGCAGCGTTGAAGATCTGGGGTGGGAGACCCAGTACTTC,CSVEDLGWETQYF
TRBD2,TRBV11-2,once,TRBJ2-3,TGTGCCAGCAGCTTAGGGAGCGGGGGGGTCACAGATACGCAGTATTTT,CASSLGSGGVTDTQYF
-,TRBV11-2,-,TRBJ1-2,TGTGCCAGCAGCTTTGACCCTCAGGGTTCCTATGGCTACACCTTC,CASSFDPQGSYGYTF
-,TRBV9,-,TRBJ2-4,TGTGCCAGCAGCGTAGACACCCCAGACATTCAGTACTTC,CASSVDTPDIQYF
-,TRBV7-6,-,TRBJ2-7,TGTGCCAGCAGCTTCGACAGCTACGAGCAGTACTTC,CASSFDSYEQYF
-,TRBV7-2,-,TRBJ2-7,TGTGCCAGCAGCTTAGCGCGGGGACCCTACGAGCAGTACTTC,CASSLARGPYEQYF
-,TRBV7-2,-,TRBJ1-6,TGTGCCAGCAGCTTAGGAGTCTCGGGGACCGGTGGGCCCCTCCACTTT,CASSLGVSGTGGPLHF
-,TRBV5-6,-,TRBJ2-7,TGTGCCAGCAGCTTGGCCGCTGGGTCCTACGAGCAGTACTTC,CASSLAAGSYEQYF
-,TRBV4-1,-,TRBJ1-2,TGCGCCAGCAGCCAAGATTTGACACCCGCTAACTATGGCTACACCTTC,CASSQDLTPANYGYTF
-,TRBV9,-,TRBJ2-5,TGTGCCAGCAGCGGGCTCCCGGGGGAGACCCAGTACTTC,CASSGLPGETQYF
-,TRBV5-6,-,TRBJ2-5,TGTGCCAGCAGCTTACCAGGGAGCGCAGAGACCCAGTACTTC,CASSLPGSAETQYF
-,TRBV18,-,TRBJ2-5,TGTGCCAGCTCACCAACGGAGCCGGAGACCCAGTACTTC,CASSPTEPETQYF
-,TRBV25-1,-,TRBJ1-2,TGTGCCAGCAGAGACAGCGCCCGGAATGGCTACACCTTC,CASRDSARNGYTF
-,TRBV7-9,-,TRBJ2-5,TGTGCCAGCAGCCCGCCAACCGGGGAGACCCAGTACTTC,CASSPPTGETQYF
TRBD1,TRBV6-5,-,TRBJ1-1,TGTGCCAGCAGTAGACCGGGACAGGGGGCGGGGGCTTTCTTT,CASSRPGQGAGAFF
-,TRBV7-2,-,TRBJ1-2,TGTGCCAGCAGTCGGGGGGGGCGCTTCGGCTACACCTTC,CASSRGGRFGYTF
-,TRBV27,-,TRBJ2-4,TGTGCCAGCAGCAGGTCCAGTCCCACGTCGGGAGCCAAAAACATTCAGTACTTC,CASSRSSPTSGAKNIQYF
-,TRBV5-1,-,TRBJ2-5,TGCGCCAGCAGCTTGAAGTGGGAGGAGACCCAGTACTTC,CASSLKWEETQYF
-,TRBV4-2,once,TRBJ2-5,TGTGCCAGCAGCCAAGGGGAAATTGAGACCCAGTACTTC,CASSQGEIETQYF
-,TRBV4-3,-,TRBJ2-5,TGCGCCAGCAGCCAAGATAGAGGAAACCAGGAGACCCAGTACTTC,CASSQDRGNQETQYF
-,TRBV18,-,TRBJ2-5,TGTGCCAGCTCACCGGAAGAGACCCAGTACTTC,CASSPEETQYF
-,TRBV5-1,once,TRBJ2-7,TGCGCCAGCAGCACCTCGGACCCGAGATCCTACGAGCAGTACTTC,CASSTSDPRSYEQYF